This is a list of T cell receptor beta chains from one sample in a study of T cell responses to AZD1222 COVID-19 vaccine. Profiling relied on immunoSEQ multiplex PCR, and the TCRdb table lists in-frame clones only, not all of them. The table lists roughly 100,000 clones, approximately 91% of them singletons. Material: peripheral blood, obtained on day 0 of AZD1222 vaccination. The receptors originated from an adult in good health. Both conserved end residues are part of each CDR3. A D gene is named only where the DNA matches it firmly. The size field is filled for only some rows; it gives once, few, many or a size class.

j_gene,abundance,v_gene,d_gene,CDR3nt,CDR3aa
TRBJ2-2,-,TRBV19,TRBD2,TGTGCCAGTAGATTAAACGGAGCTAGCGGCGCGAACACCGGGGAGCTGTTTTTT,CASRLNGASGANTGELFF
TRBJ1-4,-,TRBV7-9,-,TGTGCCAGCAGCCATACGAAAGTTACGACTAATGAAAAACTGTTTTTT,CASSHTKVTTNEKLFF
TRBJ1-1,-,TRBV6-5,-,TGTGCGGCCCGGGCCTCGGCCACTGAAGCTTTCTTT,CAARASATEAFF
TRBJ2-3,-,TRBV4-2,-,-,CASSQDSGPADTQYF
TRBJ2-3,-,TRBV7-7,TRBD2,TGTGCCAGCAGCTCCACCTCGGCGGGGGGGCTCCTGTATTTT,CASSSTSAGGLLYF
TRBJ2-3,-,TRBV19,TRBD2,TGTGCCAGTAGTATCGGGAACGGGGGGGCGCATACGCAGTATTTT,CASSIGNGGAHTQYF
TRBJ2-5,-,TRBV6-1,-,TGTGCCAGCAGTGTCACCGTGACCTATGGCGGCCAAGAGACCCAGTACTTC,CASSVTVTYGGQETQYF
TRBJ2-7,-,TRBV5-1,-,TGCGCCAGCAGCCGCGGGGTCGGCAGCTCCTACGAGCAGTACTTC,CASSRGVGSSYEQYF
TRBJ1-2,-,TRBV10-2,TRBD1,TGCGCCAGCAGTGACCAGGGGGCGCGAGGCTACACCTTC,CASSDQGARGYTF
TRBJ2-7,-,TRBV27,TRBD1,TGTGCCAGCAGCGGGACAGAGACCTACGAGCAGTACTTC,CASSGTETYEQYF
TRBJ2-1,-,TRBV2,TRBD1,TGTGCCAGCAGGTCCGTTCCGGGACAGGGGGACTACAATGAGCAGTTCTTC,CASRSVPGQGDYNEQFF
TRBJ1-5,-,TRBV6-5,-,TGTGCCAGCCACTCAGCTCTCAATCAGCCCCAGCATTTT,CASHSALNQPQHF
TRBJ1-5,-,TRBV6-5,-,TGTGCCAGCAGTTCCTCCGGTCAGCCCCAGCATTTT,CASSSSGQPQHF
TRBJ2-7,-,TRBV10-3,TRBD1,TGTGCCATAAGCCTCGACAGGGCTAATTACGAGCAGTACTTC,CAISLDRANYEQYF
TRBJ2-2,few,TRBV9,-,TGTGCCAGCAGCGTAGCTGCTGAGACAGGAGGCACCGGGGAGCTGTTTTTT,CASSVAAETGGTGELFF
TRBJ2-5,-,TRBV7-3,-,TGTGCCAGCAGCGCCTCACAGGGCCCCCAGTACTTC,CASSASQGPQYF
TRBJ2-7,-,TRBV18,-,TGTGCCAGCTCTCCAAGCGGACGCGACGAGCAGTACTTC,CASSPSGRDEQYF
TRBJ2-2,-,TRBV7-8,-,TGTGCCAGCAGCCCGAGGACTAGTGGGGGGGCTGGCGGGGAGCTGTTTTTT,CASSPRTSGGAGGELFF
TRBJ1-2,-,TRBV27,-,TGTGCCAGCAGTTTAGGGCAGTATGCGGGCTACACCTTC,CASSLGQYAGYTF
TRBJ2-3,-,TRBV7-3,-,TGTGCCAGCAGCTTAGCAGTAGGCACAGATACGCAGTATTTT,CASSLAVGTDTQYF
TRBJ2-7,-,TRBV3-1/TRBV3-2,-,TGTGCCAGCAGCCAAGCTGGGGTCGAGCAGTACTTC,CASSQAGVEQYF
TRBJ1-2,-,TRBV18,-,TGTGCCAGCTCACCCACCCCGGGGGGCAATACTAATGGCTACACCTTC,CASSPTPGGNTNGYTF
TRBJ1-6,-,TRBV7-9,-,TGTGCCAGCAGCTCAACGAGGTCCGCGTATAATTCACCCCTCCACTTT,CASSSTRSAYNSPLHF
TRBJ2-1,-,TRBV5-1,-,TGCGCCAGCAGCGATCAAGCAGATACAGAGCAGTTCTTC,CASSDQADTEQFF
TRBJ1-2,-,TRBV2,TRBD1,TGTGCCAGCAGTGATCACCTTGGACAGGGGGAACTTGGCTACACCTTC,CASSDHLGQGELGYTF
TRBJ1-6,-,TRBV6-5,-,TGTGCCAGCGATATTACAGGGTCGGATAATTCACCCCTCCACTTT,CASDITGSDNSPLHF
TRBJ2-5,-,TRBV2,TRBD2,TGTGCCAGCTGTAAAGAGCTAGTGGGGGGGCAAGAGACCCAGTACTTC,CASCKELVGGQETQYF